This entry concerns a single T cell receptor beta chain. Its antigen target is currently unknown. No clone much larger than this one lies a single base away; base qualities are absent. These data originate in a study of vaccination and CD4 T cells after COVID-19 (dated by TCRdb to 2021 to 2024). Regarding the study in general: Convalescent patients had a positive SARS-CoV-2 result on nasal swab PCR, and of these patients, under ten had mild disease and one had severe disease. In the convalescent cohort there were six males and four females, among whom were two Hispanic individuals, seven Caucasians, two Asians and one multiracial person. Participants got two doses of the Pfizer-BioNTech BNT162b2 vaccine (n=8) or two doses of the Moderna mRNA-1273 vaccine (n=2). Post-COVID blood samples from convalescent patients were collected a median of approximately 100 days after diagnosis, with a range of roughly 35 to 161 days. Post-vaccine blood samples were obtained a median of approximately 74 days after the second vaccine dose, with a range of roughly 13 to 250 days. Overlapping spike peptide pools from SARS-CoV-2 and from the common cold coronaviruses HCoV-NL63, HCoV-OC43 and HCoV-229E were used as culture stimuli. Control cultures received a CEFX viral epitope pool as the positive control, an HIV-1 Nef peptide pool as the negative control, or no peptide. In 10 COVID-19 convalescent patients and a handful of infection-naive healthy vaccine recipients, researchers compared the spike-specific CD4+ TCR repertoire from before mRNA vaccination with the repertoire from after.

According to the study, the label for this sample's treatment or condition signals: roughly 11-day PBMC culture with coronavirus spike peptide pools or control peptides (ViraFEST assay). The ViraFEST assay was used in the study, in which antigen-specific T cells were expanded with peptide pools and expanded clonotypes were subsequently identified by TCR sequencing. Positive SARS-CoV-2 PCR tests in the convalescent patients dated from March to December 2020, before Alpha, Beta and Delta variants emerged in the United States. PBMCs were cultured at roughly 1.8 million per well in IMDM supplemented with roughly 5.2% human AB serum and about 9.5 IU/ml IL-2, with about 9 ug/ml peptide pools added. Half of the culture medium was replaced with fresh IL-2-containing medium on days 3 and 7. CD4+ T cells were isolated after about nine days of culture through negative selection using the EasySep CD4+ T cell isolation kit. Ficoll-Paque Plus gradient centrifugation was used to isolate PBMCs from whole blood, and the isolated PBMCs were then either used fresh or cryopreserved at -140C. Triplicate wells were generally used for each culture condition.

Library preparation was by PCR. TCR sequencing of DNA from cultured CD4+ T cells used the Oncomine TCR Beta short-read assay at the Johns Hopkins FTIC core. The QIAamp micro DNA kit was used to extract genomic DNA from the cultured CD4+ T cells. Oncomine TCR Beta libraries from cultured CD4+ T cells were pooled with unique dual indexes and sequenced on an Illumina iSeq 100. The authors processed their data as follows. Non-productive sequences were removed, and CDR3s that did not start with C, did not end with F or W, or were shorter than 7 amino acids were discarded. The MANAFEST web application identified antigen-specific clonotypes by comparing peptide-stimulated wells against reference wells and other culture wells. Positive clones required FDR below 0.05, an odds ratio above 5, and productive frequency above 0.1% in at least two of three replicate wells. A clonotype counted as cross-reactive if it showed significant expansion both in the SARS-CoV-2 spike wells and in at least one common cold coronavirus spike condition. CDR3 homology was assessed with Levenshtein distances (stringdist) and unrooted phylogenetic trees (ape) in R version 3.6.1. TCRdb passed the public sequencing reads through fastp at Q25 and MiXCR, retaining productive beta sequences. Entries that share a CDR3 protein sequence are merged under the most common genes and DNA. V and J calls and clone size were set by TCRdb, not the authors. The sample yields approximately 11,000 distinct CDR3 sequences; 65% to 80% were counted once. The ten biggest clones cover roughly 12% of the sample.

The germline V gene encodes CDR1 SGHVS and CDR2 FNYEAQ. From V the trimming removes 0 bases and from J it removes 0 bases, while the gene matches leave 2 bases of the junction unaccounted for. The CDR3, from cysteine to phenylalanine, totals 15 residues. The sequence is cut down to CDR3 DNA, 45 bases in frame from base 1. General study outcomes and caveats: The study included relatively few convalescent patients and did not analyze early timepoints after natural infection. In convalescent patients, a median roughly 83% of post-vaccine SARS-CoV-2-reactive clones were detected only after vaccination, and vaccine-specific priming was suggested by this finding. Although the median number of SARS-CoV-2-reactive clonotypes went up from roughly 22 after infection to 35 to 40 after vaccination, the increase was not significant. Of the vaccine-specific clones in convalescent patients, 304 of 307, or nearly all, reacted only to SARS-CoV-2 spike and did not cross-react with common cold coronaviruses.

This receptor chain uses TRBV7-6 and TRBJ2-7; TRBD2 aligns with 7 central bases. This sequence was found in a human donor who had recovered from COVID-19. The sequenced sample consisted of CD4+ T cells from blood, cultured in vitro. Here is the DNA: TGTGCCAGCAGCTTAGCGGGGGGGAGCTCCTACGAGCAGTACTTC. Translated, this gives CASSLAGGSSYEQYF.